This note documents a single TCR beta chain sequence. The antigen is not known. Germline lookup yields CDR1 SGHRS and CDR2 YFSETQ. V lost 4 bases to trimming and J lost 5 bases, with 17 bases between them. This CDR3 is 15 amino acids long. These data are taken from a study of shared clonotypes between healthy human individuals. At the level of the study: There were three CD4 naive, three CD4 memory, two CD8 naive and one CD8 memory plates per donor.

Genomic DNA (from each subset) was split evenly across several immunoSEQ plates. Libraries were prepared by immunoSEQ multiplex PCR; TCRdb keeps only in-frame clonotypes and omits some of them. The table has under 2.5 million clones, 80% to 95% seen once. Broader study findings: Researchers found naive subsets generally carried larger estimated richness than memory subsets. In a handful of donors, around 5.5% of naive CD4 clonotypes appeared in common.

The receptor was isolated from a man aged 18-30 years in good health. Some clones in this sample may be carry-over from other donors' samples. The sample was naive CD4+ T cells from PBMCs. Subset specified: CD45RA+ positively selected. The chain is built from TRBV5-1 and TRBJ2-3; possibly TRBD2 for D (6 bases). For the CDR3, the DNA is TGCGCCAGCAGCGGAAGTCCAATGCGGGAAGATACGCAGTATTTT. Translated: CASSGSPMREDTQYF.